This T cell receptor beta chain was captured by sequencing in a study of cytomegalovirus exposure and HLA in healthy donors. As for this clone: The antigen remains undetermined.

This CDR3 region has 14 residues. V gave up 7 bases and J gave up 10 bases, with 21 bases separating them. Per the germline V gene, CDR1 is SGHDT and CDR2 is YYEEEE. 60 Vbeta and 13 Jbeta primers were used in PCR. Sequencing was performed with immunoSEQ multiplex PCR; in TCRdb, only in-frame clones are kept and a portion is missing. This table has roughly 170,000 clones, about four fifths appearing once. Study-wide points: Data from an earlier analysis indicated that most TCR beta V segments were productive either about 90% or about 30% of the time. What was likely a sequencing artifact was a cluster of highly shared sequence variants.

The clonotype was recovered from a young man in good health and CMV-seronegative. The sequenced material came from PBMCs. The chain uses TRBV5-6 and TRBJ2-4; possible D gene TRBD2, 5 bases. The CDR3 is CASSFYRAGGIQYF. The CDR3 DNA follows: TGTGCCAGCTCTTTCTATCGGGCCGGCGGGATTCAGTACTTC.